Measured by frequency, the clone carrying this T cell receptor (beta chain) is medium-sized (0.01 to 0.1%). The antigen is unknown. The data originate from a study of CXCR3-negative and CXCR3-positive naive CD8 T cells. Study details: Roughly 1.5 +/- 0.3 million TRB reads came from each library, giving some 130 million in total.

cDNA libraries for TRB were generated by 5' RACE incorporating UMI labels. TCRdb re-called the 5' RACE reads; one entry per CDR3 protein, DNA not given. The ten most abundant clones cover around 2.4% of a sample with approximately 4,600 distinct CDR3 sequences. General study findings and limits: In naive cells, CXCR3-negative and CXCR3-positive subsets had similar TRBV-TRBJ usage; memory cells differed. Researchers report that CXCR3-positive naive cells carry more hydrophobic TRB CDR3s than CXCR3-negative naive cells. Partly lower CXCR3 expression followed cryopreservation, and most assays relied on fresh PBMCs.

The CDR3 consists of 11 residues. Looked up from germline, CDR1 is SQVTM and CDR2 is ANQGSEA. The specimen sequenced was naive CXCR3+ CD8+ T cells from blood. The subset here: CD45RO-CCR7+CD27+CD95- naive CD8+ T cells expressing CXCR3 (TNR3+). The J gene is TRBJ1-5, the V gene TRBV29-1. This TCR was recovered from a human donor in good health. Some clones in this sample may be carry-over from other donors' samples. The CDR3 loop is CSVGENQPQHF. The complete variable domain, with remaining parts taken from reference TRBV29-1 and TRBJ1-5, reads SAVISQKPSRDICQRGTSLTIQCQVDSQVTMMFWYRQQPGQSLTLIATANQGSEATYESGFVIDKFPISRPNLTFSTLTVSNMSPEDSSIYLCSVGENQPQHFGDGTRLSIL.